A selection of T cell receptor beta chains follows, all from one sample in a study of siplizumab effects on memory and regulatory T cells. TCRdb's copy holds only in-frame clones and misses some; the assay was immunoSEQ multiplex PCR. The table has some 100,000 clones, roughly 92% seen once. The sequencing input was Tregs sorted from blood. The source of these receptors is a human donor in good health. Each CDR3 is given with its conserved first and last residue. The D gene is left open where the match is weak. Expanded clones get a size class; other rows say once, few or many, or leave the size out.

>NA|TRBV18|TRBJ2-2|NA
CASSPPSAGELFF
TGTGCCAGCTCACCCCCATCGGCCGGGGAGCTGTTTTTT
>NA|TRBV19|TRBJ1-1|few
CASSIPPGGTEAFF
TGTGCCAGTAGTATACCCCCGGGAGGCACTGAAGCTTTCTTT
>TRBD1|TRBV28|TRBJ1-1|NA
CASSFFQGARGNTEAFF
TGTGCCAGCAGTTTTTTCCAGGGGGCGCGGGGGAACACTGAAGCTTTCTTT
>NA|TRBV9|TRBJ1-4|NA
CASSPRSLGQGNEKLFF
TGTGCCAGCAGCCCCCGGTCTTTGGGGCAGGGAAATGAAAAACTGTTTTTT
>NA|TRBV6-5|TRBJ1-1|NA
CASRNGKRENTEAFF
TGTGCCAGCAGAAATGGTAAAAGAGAGAACACTGAAGCTTTCTTT
>NA|TRBV9|TRBJ2-7|NA
CASSVGGGRSILYEQYF
TGTGCCAGCAGCGTAGGTGGAGGGCGGAGCATTCTCTACGAGCAGTACTTC
>NA|TRBV6-6|TRBJ2-2|NA
CASSYVGARNTGELFF
TGTGCCAGCAGTTACGTAGGGGCGCGGAACACCGGGGAGCTGTTTTTT
>NA|TRBV30|TRBJ1-1|NA
CAWSPPGGPMNTEAFF
TGTGCCTGGAGCCCCCCGGGGGGTCCCATGAACACTGAAGCTTTCTTT
>NA|TRBV30|TRBJ2-1|NA
CAWGYDIPPVRNEQFF
TGTGCCTGGGGATACGACATACCCCCGGTGAGGAATGAGCAGTTCTTC
>NA|TRBV6-1|TRBJ1-1|NA
CASTPGGNTEAFF
TGTGCCAGCACCCCGGGGGGGAACACTGAAGCTTTCTTT
>TRBD2|TRBV6-6|TRBJ2-7|NA
CASSYPPTSWEQYF
TGTGCCAGCAGTTACCCCCCGACTAGCTGGGAGCAGTACTTC
>TRBD1|TRBV29-1|TRBJ1-5|NA
CSVRQGNDQPQHF
TGCAGCGTTAGACAGGGGAACGATCAGCCCCAGCATTTT
>TRBD2|TRBV2|TRBJ2-7|NA
CASSSTSLSSYEQYF
TGTGCCAGCAGTTCGACTAGCCTCAGCTCCTACGAGCAGTACTTC
>NA|TRBV19|TRBJ2-1|NA
CASSLVGGEQFF
TGTGCCAGTAGTTTGGTAGGTGGTGAGCAGTTCTTC
>TRBD1|TRBV28|TRBJ1-2|once
CASSLGQGLSYTF
TGTGCCAGCAGCCTCGGACAGGGGTTAAGCTACACCTTC
>NA|TRBV15|TRBJ2-3|NA
CATSSSDTQYF
TGTGCCACCAGCAGTTCAGATACGCAGTATTTT
>NA|TRBV5-6|TRBJ2-3|NA
CASSFFTDTQYF
TGTGCCAGCAGCTTTTTTACAGATACGCAGTATTTT
>NA|TRBV28|TRBJ2-7|NA
CASSWQGISYEQYF
TGTGCCAGCAGTTGGCAGGGGATTTCCTACGAGCAGTACTTC
>NA|TRBV11-3|TRBJ2-7|NA
CASSPDISYEQYF
TGTGCCAGCAGCCCGGACATTTCCTACGAGCAGTACTTC
>NA|TRBV5-1|TRBJ2-6|NA
CASSLGLYAFGANVLTF
TGCGCCAGCAGCTTAGGACTTTATGCCTTTGGGGCCAACGTCCTGACTTTC
>TRBD1|TRBV6-5|TRBJ1-5|NA
CASSYDRAHQPQHF
TGTGCCAGCAGTTACGACAGGGCCCATCAGCCCCAGCATTTT
>NA|TRBV5-1|TRBJ1-1|NA
CASSRNTNTEAFF
TGCGCCAGCAGCAGGAATACGAACACTGAAGCTTTCTTT
>TRBD2|TRBV28|TRBJ2-1|NA
CASSLAGGRSSYNEQFF
TGTGCCAGCAGTTTGGCGGGGGGGCGGAGCTCCTACAATGAGCAGTTCTTC
>NA|TRBV4-1|TRBJ2-3|NA
CASSQETGTKWGTDTQYF
TGCGCCAGCAGCCAAGAGACAGGTACTAAGTGGGGGACAGATACGCAGTATTTT
>NA|TRBV6-1|TRBJ2-7|NA
CASSEAHPGVYYEQYF
TGTGCCAGCAGTGAAGCGCACCCGGGGGTCTACTACGAGCAGTACTTC
>TRBD1|TRBV19|TRBJ2-5|NA
CASKGQGAQETQYF
TGTGCCAGTAAGGGACAGGGGGCCCAAGAGACCCAGTACTTC
>TRBD2|TRBV28|TRBJ2-7|NA
CASRALTLVGGSSSYEQYF
TGTGCCAGCAGAGCCCTTACCCTAGTCGGGGGGTCAAGCTCCTACGAGCAGTACTTC
>NA|TRBV7-2|TRBJ1-5|NA
CASSQNTRVQPQHF
TGTGCCAGCAGCCAAAATACAAGGGTTCAGCCCCAGCATTTT
>TRBD2|TRBV29-1|TRBJ2-1|NA
CSALGWEGYNEQFF
TGCAGCGCCCTGGGGTGGGAGGGGTACAATGAGCAGTTCTTC
>NA|TRBV19|TRBJ2-7|NA
CASSIRGPWTASYEQYF
TGTGCCAGTAGTATTAGGGGACCTTGGACGGCCTCCTACGAGCAGTACTTC
>NA|TRBV5-4|TRBJ2-5|NA
CASTVSAPGRRETQYF
TGTGCCAGCACAGTGAGTGCCCCGGGACGCCGTGAGACCCAGTACTTC
>TRBD2|TRBV7-9|TRBJ2-1|NA
CASSFRSGRSSDNEQFF
TGTGCCAGCAGCTTTAGAAGCGGGAGATCGTCAGACAATGAGCAGTTCTTC
>TRBD2|TRBV5-1|TRBJ2-1|NA
CASSPLKGTSGIEQFF
TGCGCCAGCAGCCCTCTTAAAGGGACTAGCGGGATTGAGCAGTTCTTC
>TRBD1|TRBV7-9|TRBJ1-5|few
CASSLEGTVSNQPQHF
TGTGCCAGCAGCTTAGAAGGGACAGTGAGCAATCAGCCCCAGCATTTT
>NA|TRBV7-9|TRBJ2-3|NA
CASSFPITDTQYF
TGTGCCAGCAGCTTCCCTATCACAGATACGCAGTATTTT
>TRBD1|TRBV19|TRBJ2-1|NA
CASRQRTGGPYNEQFF
TGTGCCAGTAGACAACGGACAGGCGGACCCTACAATGAGCAGTTCTTC
>TRBD2|TRBV15|TRBJ2-3|NA
CATSSERTSGYTDTQYF
TGTGCCACCAGCAGCGAGAGGACTAGCGGGTACACAGATACGCAGTATTTT
>TRBD2|TRBV27|TRBJ2-3|NA
CASSFGVAGGHWGTQYF
TGTGCCAGCAGTTTTGGGGTAGCGGGAGGCCACTGGGGTACGCAGTATTTT
>NA|TRBV27|TRBJ1-1|NA
CASSLESYTEAFF
TGTGCCAGCAGTTTAGAGAGTTACACTGAAGCTTTCTTT
>NA|TRBV5-5|TRBJ1-5|NA
CASSFGGLGQPQHF
TGTGCCAGCAGCTTCGGGGGGCTGGGACAGCCCCAGCATTTT
>NA|TRBV11-1|TRBJ2-7|once
CASSPSMTGTSYEQYF
TGTGCCAGCAGCCCGTCGATGACCGGGACCTCCTACGAGCAGTACTTC
>NA|TRBV27|TRBJ2-5|NA
CASSYSFQTEGTQYF
TGTGCCAGCAGTTACTCCTTCCAAACCGAGGGGACCCAGTACTTC
>TRBD2|TRBV9|TRBJ2-4|NA
CASSALAGGAKNIQYF
TGTGCCAGCAGCGCGCTAGCGGGAGGGGCCAAAAACATTCAGTACTTC
>NA|TRBV5-4|TRBJ2-1|NA
CASSLVVVSSYNEQFF
TGTGCCAGCAGCTTGGTGGTCGTCAGCTCCTACAATGAGCAGTTCTTC
>TRBD2|TRBV28|TRBJ2-5|NA
CASSFWGRGMVETQYF
TGTGCCAGCAGTTTTTGGGGGAGGGGTATGGTGGAGACCCAGTACTTC
>NA|TRBV6-6|TRBJ1-2|NA
CASGTSWGEANYGYTF
TGTGCCAGCGGGACCAGCTGGGGGGAGGCTAACTATGGCTACACCTTC
>NA|TRBV19|TRBJ1-1|NA
CASSITLTRSRTEAFF
TGTGCCAGTAGTATAACCCTCACTCGGAGTCGGACTGAAGCTTTCTTT
>NA|TRBV7-8|TRBJ1-2|NA
CASSLGGRNYGYTF
TGTGCCAGCAGCTTAGGGGGACGGAACTATGGCTACACCTTC
>NA|TRBV7-3|TRBJ1-1|NA
CASSPDGTQNTEAFF
TGTGCCAGCAGTCCGGACGGGACACAGAACACTGAAGCTTTCTTT
>NA|TRBV5-1|TRBJ2-1|NA
CASSLESRSYNEQFF
TGCGCCAGCAGCTTGGAGTCTCGGTCCTACAATGAGCAGTTCTTC
>NA|TRBV4-1|TRBJ2-3|NA
CASSPAGLESTDTQYF
TGCGCCAGCAGCCCTGCCGGTCTGGAGAGCACAGATACGCAGTATTTT
>TRBD2|TRBV28|TRBJ2-7|NA
CATFSSGRGLGGEQYF
TGTGCCACCTTTTCTAGCGGGAGAGGTTTAGGTGGCGAGCAGTACTTC
>NA|TRBV25-1|TRBJ1-2|NA
CASRTPSGYTF
TGTGCCAGCAGGACACCAAGCGGCTACACCTTC
>NA|TRBV28|TRBJ2-6|NA
CASSSGNWAGANVLTF
TGTGCCAGCAGTTCGGGAAACTGGGCTGGGGCCAACGTCCTGACTTTC
>NA|TRBV29-1|TRBJ1-1|NA
CSAPRWPFGFKNTEAFF
TGCAGCGCTCCCCGGTGGCCTTTCGGATTCAAGAACACTGAAGCTTTCTTT
>NA|TRBV19|TRBJ2-1|NA
CASSDQQALNEQFF
TGTGCCAGTAGCGATCAACAGGCCTTGAATGAGCAGTTCTTC